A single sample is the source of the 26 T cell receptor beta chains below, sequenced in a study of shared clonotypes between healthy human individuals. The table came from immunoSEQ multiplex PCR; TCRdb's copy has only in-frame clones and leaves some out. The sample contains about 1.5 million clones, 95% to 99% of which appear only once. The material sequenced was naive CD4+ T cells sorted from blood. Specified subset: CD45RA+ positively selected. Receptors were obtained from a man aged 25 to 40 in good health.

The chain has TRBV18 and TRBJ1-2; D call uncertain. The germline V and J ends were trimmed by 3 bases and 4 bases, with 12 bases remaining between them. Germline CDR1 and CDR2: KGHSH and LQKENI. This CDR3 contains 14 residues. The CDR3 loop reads CASSPGSTPYGYTF. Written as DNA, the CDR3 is TGTGCCAGCTCACCCGGTTCCACCCCCTATGGCTACACCTTC.

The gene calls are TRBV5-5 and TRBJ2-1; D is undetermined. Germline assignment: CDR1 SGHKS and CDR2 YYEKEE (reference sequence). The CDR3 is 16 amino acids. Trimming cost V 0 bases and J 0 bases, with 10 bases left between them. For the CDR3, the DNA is TGTGCCAGCAGCTTGGCCACCCCAAGCTCCTACAATGAGCAGTTCTTC. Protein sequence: CASSLATPSSYNEQFF.

CDR3 DNA sequence: TGTGCCAGCAGTGACCGGATAGCATCTAATCAGCCCCAGCATTTT. It translates to CASSDRIASNQPQHF. The chain uses TRBV6-1 and TRBJ1-5; D gene unclear. The V and J ends lost 3 bases and 4 bases respectively, with 13 bases between them. Germline lookup yields CDR1 MNHNS and CDR2 SASEGT. The CDR3 sequence is 15 residues long.

The CDR3 region is CASSLATKGTGELFF. In DNA form, the CDR3 reads TGCGCCAGCAGCTTGGCCACTAAGGGCACCGGGGAGCTGTTTTTT. V usage is TRBV5-1 and J usage is TRBJ2-2; no reliable D call. CDR3 length: 15 residues. The ends were cut back, 0 bases at V and 4 bases at J, with 10 bases in the middle. In germline, CDR1 is SGHRS, CDR2 YFSETQ.

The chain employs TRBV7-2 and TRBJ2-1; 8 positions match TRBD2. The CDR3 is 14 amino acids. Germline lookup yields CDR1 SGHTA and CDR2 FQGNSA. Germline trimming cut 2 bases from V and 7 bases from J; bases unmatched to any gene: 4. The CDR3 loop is CASSLYGRGNEQFF. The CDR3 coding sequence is TGTGCCAGCAGCTTATACGGGAGGGGGAATGAGCAGTTCTTC.

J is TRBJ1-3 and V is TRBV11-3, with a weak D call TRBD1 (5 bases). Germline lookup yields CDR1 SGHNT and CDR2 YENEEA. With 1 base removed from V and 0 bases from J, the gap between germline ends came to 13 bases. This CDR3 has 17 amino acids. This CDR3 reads CASSLGGPTSSGNTIYF. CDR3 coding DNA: TGTGCCAGCAGCTTAGGGGGACCGACCTCCTCTGGAAACACCATATATTTT.

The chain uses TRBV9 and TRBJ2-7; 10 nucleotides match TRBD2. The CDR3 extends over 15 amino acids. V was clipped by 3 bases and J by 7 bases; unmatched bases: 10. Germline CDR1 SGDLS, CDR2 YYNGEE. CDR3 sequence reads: CASSAVPGLAREQYF. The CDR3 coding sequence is TGTGCCAGCAGCGCCGTACCGGGACTAGCGCGGGAGCAGTACTTC.

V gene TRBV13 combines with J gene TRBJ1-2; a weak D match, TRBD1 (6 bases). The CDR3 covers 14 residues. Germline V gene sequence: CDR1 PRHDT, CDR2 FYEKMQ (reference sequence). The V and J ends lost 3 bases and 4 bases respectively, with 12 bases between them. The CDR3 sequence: CASSFGGLGYGYTF. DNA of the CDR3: TGTGCCAGCAGCTTTGGGGGCCTCGGCTATGGCTACACCTTC.

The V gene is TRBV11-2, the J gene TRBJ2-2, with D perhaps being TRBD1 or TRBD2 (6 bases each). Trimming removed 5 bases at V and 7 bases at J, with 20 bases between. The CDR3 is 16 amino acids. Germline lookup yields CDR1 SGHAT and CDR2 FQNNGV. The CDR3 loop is CASSPRTRRGHGELFF. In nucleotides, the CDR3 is TGTGCCAGCAGCCCCCGGACCCGACGGGGGCACGGGGAGCTGTTTTTT.

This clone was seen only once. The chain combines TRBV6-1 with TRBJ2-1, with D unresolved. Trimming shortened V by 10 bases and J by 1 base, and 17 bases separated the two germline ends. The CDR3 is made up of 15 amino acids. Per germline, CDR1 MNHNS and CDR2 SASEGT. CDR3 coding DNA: TGTGCCACCATGTTTTGGGTCGGGTCCTACAATGAGCAGTTCTTC. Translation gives CATMFWVGSYNEQFF.

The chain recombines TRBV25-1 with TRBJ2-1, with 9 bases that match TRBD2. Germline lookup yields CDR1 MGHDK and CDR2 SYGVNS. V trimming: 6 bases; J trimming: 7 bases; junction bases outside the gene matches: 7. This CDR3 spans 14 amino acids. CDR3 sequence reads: CASRGAGGVNEQFF. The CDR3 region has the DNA TGTGCCAGCAGAGGGGCGGGAGGGGTGAATGAGCAGTTCTTC.

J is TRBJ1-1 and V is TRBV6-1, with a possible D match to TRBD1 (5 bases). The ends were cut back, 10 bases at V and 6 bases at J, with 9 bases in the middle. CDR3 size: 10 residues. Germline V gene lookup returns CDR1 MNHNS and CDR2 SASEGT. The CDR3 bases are TGTGCCACCCGACAGCCTGAAGCTTTCTTT. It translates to CATRQPEAFF.

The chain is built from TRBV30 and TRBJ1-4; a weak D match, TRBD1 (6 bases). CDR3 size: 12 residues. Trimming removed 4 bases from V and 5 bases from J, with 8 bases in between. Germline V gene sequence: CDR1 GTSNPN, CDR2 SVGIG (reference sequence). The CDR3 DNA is TGTGCCTGGAACAGGGCGAATGAAAAACTGTTTTTT. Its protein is CAWNRANEKLFF.

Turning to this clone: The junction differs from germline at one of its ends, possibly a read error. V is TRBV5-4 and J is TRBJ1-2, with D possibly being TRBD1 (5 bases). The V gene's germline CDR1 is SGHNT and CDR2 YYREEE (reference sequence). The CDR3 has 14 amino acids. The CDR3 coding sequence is TGTGCCAGCAGCTCCTACGGTCAAGGCCATAGGGACCTCTTC. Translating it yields CASSSYGQGHRDLF.

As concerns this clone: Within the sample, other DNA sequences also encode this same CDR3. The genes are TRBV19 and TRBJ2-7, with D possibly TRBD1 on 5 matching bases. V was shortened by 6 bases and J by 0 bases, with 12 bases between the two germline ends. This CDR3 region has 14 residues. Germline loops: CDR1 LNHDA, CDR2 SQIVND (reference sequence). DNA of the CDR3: TGTGCCAGTAGCCCACAGGTTAGCTCCTACGAGCAGTACTTC. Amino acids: CASSPQVSSYEQYF.

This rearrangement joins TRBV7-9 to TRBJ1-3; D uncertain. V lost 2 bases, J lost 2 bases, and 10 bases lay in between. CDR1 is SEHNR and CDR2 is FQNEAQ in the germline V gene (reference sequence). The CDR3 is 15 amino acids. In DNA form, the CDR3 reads TGTGCCAGCAGCTTAAATATGGGAGCTGGAAACACCATATATTTT. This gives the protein CASSLNMGAGNTIYF.

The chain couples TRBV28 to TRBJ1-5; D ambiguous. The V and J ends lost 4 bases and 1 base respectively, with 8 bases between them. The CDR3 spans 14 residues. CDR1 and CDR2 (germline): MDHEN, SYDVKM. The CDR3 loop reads CASSSPPSNQPQHF. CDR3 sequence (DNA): TGTGCCAGCAGTTCCCCCCCCAGCAATCAGCCCCAGCATTTT.

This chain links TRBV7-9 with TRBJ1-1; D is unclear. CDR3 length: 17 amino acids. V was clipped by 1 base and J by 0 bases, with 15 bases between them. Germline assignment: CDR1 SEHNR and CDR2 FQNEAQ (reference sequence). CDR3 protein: CASSLVRGLGVNTEAFF. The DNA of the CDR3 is TGTGCCAGCAGCTTAGTCCGCGGTTTGGGCGTGAACACTGAAGCTTTCTTT.

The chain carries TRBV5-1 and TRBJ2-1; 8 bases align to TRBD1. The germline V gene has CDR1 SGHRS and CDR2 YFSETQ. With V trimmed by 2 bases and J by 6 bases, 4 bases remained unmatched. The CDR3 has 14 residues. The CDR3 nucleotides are TGCGCCAGCAGCTTTAAACAGGGGGGCAATGAGCAGTTCTTC. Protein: CASSFKQGGNEQFF. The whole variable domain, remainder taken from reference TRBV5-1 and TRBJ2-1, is KAGVTQTPRYLIKTRGQQVTLSCSPISGHRSVSWYQQTPGQGLQFLFEYFSETQRNKGNFPGRFSGRQFSNSRSEMNVSTLELGDSALYLCASSFKQGGNEQFFGPGTRLTVL.

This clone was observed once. The CDR3 loop reads CASSILAGEGGEQFF. The CDR3 DNA reads as TGTGCCAGTAGTATCCTAGCGGGAGAAGGCGGTGAGCAGTTCTTC. The chain recombines TRBV19 with TRBJ2-1; TRBD2 matches 10 bases. The CDR3 totals 15 residues. In germline, CDR1 is LNHDA, CDR2 SQIVND (reference sequence). Germline trimming cut 3 bases from V and 9 bases from J; bases unmatched to any gene: 8.

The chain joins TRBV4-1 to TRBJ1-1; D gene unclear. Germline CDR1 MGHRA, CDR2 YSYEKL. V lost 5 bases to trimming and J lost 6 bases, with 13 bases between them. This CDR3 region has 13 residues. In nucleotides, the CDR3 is TGCGCCAGCAGCTCAAGACCCCCTCCTGAAGCTTTCTTT. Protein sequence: CASSSRPPPEAFF.

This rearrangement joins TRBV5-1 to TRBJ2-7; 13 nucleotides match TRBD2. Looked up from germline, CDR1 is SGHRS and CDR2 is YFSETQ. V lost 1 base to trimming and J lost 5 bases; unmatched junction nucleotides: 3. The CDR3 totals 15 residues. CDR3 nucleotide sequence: TGCGCCAGCAGCTTGCCGGGGACTAGCGGGAACGAGCAGTACTTC. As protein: CASSLPGTSGNEQYF.

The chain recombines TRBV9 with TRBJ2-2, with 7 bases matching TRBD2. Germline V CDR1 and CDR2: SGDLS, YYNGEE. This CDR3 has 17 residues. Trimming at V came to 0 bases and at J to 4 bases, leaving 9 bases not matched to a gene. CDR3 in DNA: TGTGCCAGCAGCGTAGGAGTTGGGGGACTACCCACCGGGGAGCTGTTTTTT. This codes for CASSVGVGGLPTGELFF. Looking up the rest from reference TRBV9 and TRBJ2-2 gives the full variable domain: DSGVTQTPKHLITATGQRVTLRCSPRSGDLSVYWYQQSLDQGLQFLIQYYNGEERAKGNILERFSAQQFPDLHSELNLSSLELGDSALYFCASSVGVGGLPTGELFFGEGSRLTVL.

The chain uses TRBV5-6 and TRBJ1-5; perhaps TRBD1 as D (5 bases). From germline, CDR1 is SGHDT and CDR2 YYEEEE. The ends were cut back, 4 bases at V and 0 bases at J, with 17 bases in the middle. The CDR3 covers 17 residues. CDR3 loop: CASSARGDLGSNQPQHF. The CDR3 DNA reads TGTGCCAGCAGCGCCCGAGGGGACTTAGGTAGCAATCAGCCCCAGCATTTT.

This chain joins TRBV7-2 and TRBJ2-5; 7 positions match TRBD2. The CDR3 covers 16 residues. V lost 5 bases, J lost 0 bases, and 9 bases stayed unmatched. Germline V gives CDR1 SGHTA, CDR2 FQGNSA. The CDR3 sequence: CASSHLDGRYQETQYF. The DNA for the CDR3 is TGTGCCAGCAGCCATTTGGACGGGAGGTACCAAGAGACCCAGTACTTC.

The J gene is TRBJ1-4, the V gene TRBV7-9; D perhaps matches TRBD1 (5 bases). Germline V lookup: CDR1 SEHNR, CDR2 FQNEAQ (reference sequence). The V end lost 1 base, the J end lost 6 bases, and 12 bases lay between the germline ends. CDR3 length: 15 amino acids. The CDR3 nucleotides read TGTGCCAGCAGCTTAGACAGGTCTATAGATGAAAAACTGTTTTTT. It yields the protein CASSLDRSIDEKLFF.